This TCR beta chain emerged from a study of technical replicates of blood from a handful of donors. Trimming removed 0 bases at V and 3 bases at J, with 7 bases between. Germline loops: CDR1 MNHEY, CDR2 SMNVEV (reference sequence). CDR3 size: 14 residues. TCRdb keeps only in-frame clones here, not all; method: immunoSEQ multiplex PCR. The repertoire consists of tens of thousands of clones, with roughly nine tenths occurring once and the leading ten covering roughly 4.5%. The source is a human donor in good health. Some clones in this sample may be carry-over from other donors' samples. Source material: PBMCs. The chain recombines TRBV27 with TRBJ2-3, with a weak D call TRBD1 (6 bases). The chain's CDR3 is CASSLSQGTDTQYF. The CDR3 nucleotides are TGTGCCAGCAGTTTATCCCAGGGGACAGATACGCAGTATTTT.